The rows below give T cell receptor beta chains drawn from one sample of a study of radiotherapy plus CTLA-4 blockade in lung cancer. The table came from immunoSEQ multiplex PCR; TCRdb's copy has only in-frame clones and leaves some out. The data hold 56,000 or so clones, with 70% to 80% observed a single time. The sequencing used peripheral blood, collected from a patient treated with radiotherapy plus ipilimumab. The receptor set was obtained from a human donor with non-small cell lung cancer who had a complete response to radiotherapy plus ipilimumab. Each CDR3 is given with its conserved first and last residue. The D gene is left open where the match is weak. Some rows mark clone size as missing; the rest say once, few, many or name a class of expanded clone.

TRBV19	-	TRBJ1-1	-	TGTGCCAGTAGTTCCGGACAGAGGAACACTGAAGCTTTCTTT	CASSSGQRNTEAFF
TRBV2	few	TRBJ1-4	-	TGTGCCAGCAGTGGTCAGACAGAAAAACTGTTTTTT	CASSGQTEKLFF
TRBV5-1	-	TRBJ2-3	-	TGCGCCAGCAGCTTGGGGGGCAAGGCAGATACGCAGTATTTT	CASSLGGKADTQYF
TRBV30	-	TRBJ2-2	TRBD2	TGTGCCTGGAGTTCGCAGCGGGGGGGCGGCACCGGGGAGCTGTTTTTT	CAWSSQRGGGTGELFF
TRBV2	-	TRBJ1-3	-	TGTGCCAGCAGTTCCGGGTTCTCTGGAAACACCATATATTTT	CASSSGFSGNTIYF
TRBV6-4	-	TRBJ2-1	-	TGTGCCAGCAGTCTGGGACATTCTTTCGACGAGCAGTTCTTC	CASSLGHSFDEQFF
TRBV7-6	-	TRBJ1-3	TRBD1	TGTGCCAGCAGCTCTAGACAGGGGTTCTCTGGAAACACCATATATTTT	CASSSRQGFSGNTIYF
TRBV9	-	TRBJ2-7	-	TGTGCCAGCAGCGAAGGAGTGAACTACGAGCAGTACTTC	CASSEGVNYEQYF
TRBV19	-	TRBJ2-3	-	TGTGCCAGTAGTACCTGGGGCTCTGGCGCAGATACGCAGTATTTT	CASSTWGSGADTQYF
TRBV9	-	TRBJ2-5	TRBD2	TGTGCCAGCAGCGTAGGGGGGGGTAGCGGGTGGAGGGAGACCCAGTACTTC	CASSVGGGSGWRETQYF
TRBV7-2	-	TRBJ2-7	-	TGTGCCAGCAGCGGAGGTTATTCCTACGAGCAGTACTTC	CASSGGYSYEQYF
TRBV5-6	-	TRBJ1-1	TRBD1	TGTGCCAGCAGCTTCTACTCGAGACAGGGTTCGGCTTTCTTT	CASSFYSRQGSAFF
TRBV18	-	TRBJ2-6	-	TGTGCCAGCTCACCATTTACTGGACAGATGAACTCTGGGGCCAACGTCCTGACTTTC	CASSPFTGQMNSGANVLTF
TRBV7-2	-	TRBJ2-7	-	TGTGCCAGCAGCTCCCAGTCCCAGGGCTACGAGCAGTACTTC	CASSSQSQGYEQYF